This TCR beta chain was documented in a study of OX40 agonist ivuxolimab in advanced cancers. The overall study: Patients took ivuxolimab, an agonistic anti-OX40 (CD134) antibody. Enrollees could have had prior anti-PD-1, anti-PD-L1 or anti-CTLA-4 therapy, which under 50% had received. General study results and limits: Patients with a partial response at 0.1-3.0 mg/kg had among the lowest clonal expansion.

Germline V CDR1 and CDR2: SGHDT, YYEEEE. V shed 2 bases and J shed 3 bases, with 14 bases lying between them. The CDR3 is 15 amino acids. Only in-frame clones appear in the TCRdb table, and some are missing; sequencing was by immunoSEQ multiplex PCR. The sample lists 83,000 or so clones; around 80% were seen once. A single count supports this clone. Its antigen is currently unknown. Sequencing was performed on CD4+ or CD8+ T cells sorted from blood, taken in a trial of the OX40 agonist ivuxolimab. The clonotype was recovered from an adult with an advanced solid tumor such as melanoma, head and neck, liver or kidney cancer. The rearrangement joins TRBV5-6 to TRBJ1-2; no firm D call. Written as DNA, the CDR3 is TGTGCCAGCAGCTTTCCTTTAGGTTCAGACTATGGCTACACCTTC. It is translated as CASSFPLGSDYGYTF.